This section outlines one T cell receptor beta chain sequence together with its context. The antigen remains unidentified. There are 11 residues in the CDR3. From germline, CDR1 is ENHRY and CDR2 SYGVKD. Trimming stripped 8 bases from V and 8 bases from J, with 12 bases between. Stated time point: pre-sensitization, week 0. The treatment: therapeutic diphenylcyclopropenone sensitization with weekly scalp DPC. Blood was collected ahead of every patch test applied. This specimen comes from a study of human T cells and chemical hapten exposure. Study conclusions and caveats: Significantly greater numbers of large CDR3 similarity clusters came from expanded TCRs than from controls. Alopecia affected the donors, so their immune response may differ from healthy people's.

Individual cDNA molecules in this library carried unique molecular identifiers. A single record per CDR3 protein comes from TCRdb applying MiXCR to the RACE reads. The sample includes approximately 50,000 distinct CDR3 sequences, 11% of them seen just once. The receptor was derived from a woman aged 40-49 years with alopecia areata. Some clones in this sample may be carry-over from other donors' samples. Material: whole blood, obtained in connection with sensitization to the hapten diphenylcyclopropenone (DPC). This rearrangement joins TRBV10-3 to TRBJ1-2, with D hard to call. CDR3 DNA sequence: TGTGCCATCGGTCGTGATAACGGCTACACCTTC. Translated, it gives CAIGRDNGYTF.